This TCR beta chain was profiled in a study of cytomegalovirus exposure and HLA in healthy donors. Findings and caveats of the study: Despite most TCR sequences being rare, some public TCRs occurred in many donors.

The primer mix had 60 Vbeta and 13 Jbeta primers. Profiled with immunoSEQ multiplex PCR; TCRdb holds only in-frame clones, not every one. This table has roughly 74,000 clones, around 76% appearing once. CDR1 LNHNV and CDR2 YYDKDF come from the germline V gene (reference sequence). V dropped 0 bases and J dropped 1 base, with 7 bases sitting between them. The CDR3 totals 15 residues. This clone was recorded a few times. Its antigen remains unknown. The rearrangement links TRBV15 to TRBJ1-5; no clear D gene. The receptor was isolated from a man aged 35-49 years in good health and CMV-seronegative. The sample was PBMCs. For the CDR3, the DNA is TGTGCCACCAGCAGAGACCCGGGGAGCAATCAGCCCCAGCATTTT. It specifies CATSRDPGSNQPQHF.